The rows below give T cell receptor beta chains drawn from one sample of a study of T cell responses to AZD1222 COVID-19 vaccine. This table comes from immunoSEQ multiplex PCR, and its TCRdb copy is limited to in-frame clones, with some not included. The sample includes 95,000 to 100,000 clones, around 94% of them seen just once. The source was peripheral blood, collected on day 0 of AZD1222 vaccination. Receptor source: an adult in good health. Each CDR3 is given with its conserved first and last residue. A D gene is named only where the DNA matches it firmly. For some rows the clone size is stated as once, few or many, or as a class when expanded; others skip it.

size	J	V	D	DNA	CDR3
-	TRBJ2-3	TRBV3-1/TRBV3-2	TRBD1	TGTGCCAGCAGCCAAGGGGCGCGGGACAGGGGATATTTT	CASSQGARDRGYF
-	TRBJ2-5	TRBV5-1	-	TGCGCCAGCAGCTTGTGGAATAGCAGGGACGGGCAAGAGACCCAGTACTTC	CASSLWNSRDGQETQYF
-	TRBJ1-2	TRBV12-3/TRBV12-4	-	TGTGCCAGCAGTCCAGGGAACTATGGCTACACCTTC	CASSPGNYGYTF
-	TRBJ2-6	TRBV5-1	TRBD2	TGCGCCAGCAGCTTGGGCTGGGCGGGAGAGGCCGGGGCCAACGTCCTGACTTTC	CASSLGWAGEAGANVLTF
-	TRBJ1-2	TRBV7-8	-	TGTGCCAGCAGCCGGGATTACTATGGCTACACCTTC	CASSRDYYGYTF
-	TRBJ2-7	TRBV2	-	TGTGCCAGCAGTGTAGGCATGGGGGACGAGCAGTACTTC	CASSVGMGDEQYF
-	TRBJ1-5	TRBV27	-	TGTGCCAGCAGTCTGGGTCGAAATCAGCCCCAGCATTTT	CASSLGRNQPQHF
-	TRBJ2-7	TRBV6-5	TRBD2	TGTGCCAGCAGTTTGGGGACTAGCGGGAGGTACGAGCAGTACTTC	CASSLGTSGRYEQYF
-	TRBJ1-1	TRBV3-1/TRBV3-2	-	TGTGCCAGCAGCCACCGGGGGAGGCCTGGGGCTGAAGCTTTCTTT	CASSHRGRPGAEAFF
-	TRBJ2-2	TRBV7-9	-	TGTGCCAGCAGCTTTTCCCAGGGAGTCACCGGGGAGCTGTTTTTT	CASSFSQGVTGELFF
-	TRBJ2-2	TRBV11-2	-	TGTGCCAGCAGCTTAGGCGCCAGCGACCGACGGGGGGAGCTGTTTTTT	CASSLGASDRRGELFF
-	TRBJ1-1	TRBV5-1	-	TGCGCCAGCAGTAACAGGGACGTGGCTTTCTTT	CASSNRDVAFF
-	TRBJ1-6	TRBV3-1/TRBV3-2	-	TGTGCCAGCAGCCCGACTGGGACCTCCTATAATTCACCCCTCCACTTT	CASSPTGTSYNSPLHF
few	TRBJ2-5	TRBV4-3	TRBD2	TGCGCCAGCAGCCAAGCTAGCGGGAAACAAGAGACCCAGTACTTC	CASSQASGKQETQYF
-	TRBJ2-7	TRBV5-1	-	TGCGCCAGCAGCTGGTCTACAGGGAGAGATTTCTACGAGCAGTACTTC	CASSWSTGRDFYEQYF
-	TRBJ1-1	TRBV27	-	TGTGCCAGCAGCCCTCGAAGGATGAACACTGAAGCTTTCTTT	CASSPRRMNTEAFF
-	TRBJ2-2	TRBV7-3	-	TGTGCCAGCAGCTTAACCGGGGAGCTGTTTTTT	CASSLTGELFF
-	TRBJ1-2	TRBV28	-	TGTGCCAGCAGTTCACCTGGGTATGGCTACACCTTC	CASSSPGYGYTF
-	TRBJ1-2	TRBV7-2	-	TGTGCCAGCAGCCATGGGGGGACCGGGGAGGGCTACACCTTC	CASSHGGTGEGYTF
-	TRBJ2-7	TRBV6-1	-	TGTGCCAGCAGTGAAGGCCGATCCTCCTACGAGCAGTACTTC	CASSEGRSSYEQYF
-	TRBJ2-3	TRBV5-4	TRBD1	TGTGCCAGCAGCTCGGACAGGGGCACAGATACGCAGTATTTT	CASSSDRGTDTQYF
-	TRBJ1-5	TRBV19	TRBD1	TGTGCCAGTAACACAGGGGGCAATCAGCCCCAGCATTTT	CASNTGGNQPQHF
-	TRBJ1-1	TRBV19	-	TGTGCCAGTACCCGGGGGCGCCAGGGTAAGAACACTGAAGCTTTCTTT	CASTRGRQGKNTEAFF
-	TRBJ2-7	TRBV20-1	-	TGCAGTGCCTCGGACAGCTACGAGCAGTACTTC	CSASDSYEQYF
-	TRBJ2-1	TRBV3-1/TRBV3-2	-	TGTGCCAGCAGCCAAACAGGGAGTATCTCGTACAATGAGCAGTTCTTC	CASSQTGSISYNEQFF
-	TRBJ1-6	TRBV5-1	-	TGCGCCAGCAGCTTGGGCTCAGTAGGGGACTCACCCCTCCACTTT	CASSLGSVGDSPLHF
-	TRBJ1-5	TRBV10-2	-	TGCGCCAGCAGTGACAGGGATAGCAATCAGCCCCAGCATTTT	CASSDRDSNQPQHF
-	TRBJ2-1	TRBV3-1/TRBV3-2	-	TGTGCCAGCAGCCCCGTAACGGGGGTCAATGAGCAGTTCTTC	CASSPVTGVNEQFF
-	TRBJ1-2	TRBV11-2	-	TGTGCCAGCAGCTTTAGTTTGGCGGTTGTCGGCTACACCTTC	CASSFSLAVVGYTF
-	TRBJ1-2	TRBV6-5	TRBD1	TGTGCCAGCAGTCTTGGGGGACAGTCCTACTATGGCTACACCTTC	CASSLGGQSYYGYTF
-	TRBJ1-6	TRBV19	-	TGTGCCAGTAGTGGAACCCTTAATTCACCCCTCCACTTT	CASSGTLNSPLHF
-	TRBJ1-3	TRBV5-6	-	TGTGCCAGCAGCCGGGGGGCGCAGGGAAACACCATATATTTT	CASSRGAQGNTIYF
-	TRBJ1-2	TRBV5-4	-	TGTGCCAGCAGCCAATACCAGGGGAACTATGGCTACACCTTC	CASSQYQGNYGYTF
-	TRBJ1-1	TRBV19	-	TGTGCCAGTAATAAAATGGGTGAAGCTTTCTTT	CASNKMGEAFF
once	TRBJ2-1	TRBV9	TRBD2	TGTGCCAGCAGCCCCAGAGGACTAGCGGGAGGGGAGCAGTTCTTC	CASSPRGLAGGEQFF
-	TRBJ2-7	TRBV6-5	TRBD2	TGTGCCAGCAGTCCGGGACTAGCGGGCCGCTACGAGCAGTACTTC	CASSPGLAGRYEQYF
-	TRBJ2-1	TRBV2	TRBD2	TGTGCCAGCAGTGAAGGTGGGAGGGCCTTCGTCAATGAGCAGTTCTTC	CASSEGGRAFVNEQFF
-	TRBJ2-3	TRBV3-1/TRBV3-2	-	TGTGCCAGCTCTGTTGGGAGCACAGATACGCAGTATTTT	CASSVGSTDTQYF
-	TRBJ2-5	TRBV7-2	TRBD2	TGTGCCAGCAGCTTAGGAGAGGGGAGGGGCCTCCAAGAGACCCAGTACTTC	CASSLGEGRGLQETQYF
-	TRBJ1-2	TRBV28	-	TGTGCCAGCAGCCCACCCGGAGGCGGTGGCTACACCTTC	CASSPPGGGGYTF
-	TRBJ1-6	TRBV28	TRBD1	TGTGCCAGCAGTTTAGGCGGAGGGACAGGGGGCATTTCCTATAATTCACCCCTCCACTTT	CASSLGGGTGGISYNSPLHF
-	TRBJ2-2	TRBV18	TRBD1	TGTGCCAGCTCACCACAGGGGGCGCCCACCGGGGAGCTGTTTTTT	CASSPQGAPTGELFF
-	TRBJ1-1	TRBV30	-	TGTGCCTGTTCAGGGGTCATGAACACTGAAGCTTTCTTT	CACSGVMNTEAFF
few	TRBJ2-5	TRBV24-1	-	TGTGCCACCAGTGATTCCGTCCCGAGGGGCAGGCAGACCCAGTACTTC	CATSDSVPRGRQTQYF
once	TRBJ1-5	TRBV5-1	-	TGCGCCAGCAAACAGGACGTCTCGGGAATCGACAATCAGCCCCAGCATTTT	CASKQDVSGIDNQPQHF
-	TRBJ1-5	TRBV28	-	TGTGCCAGCAGTTTTCGAGGACAGAGCCATAGCAATCAGCCCCAGCATTTT	CASSFRGQSHSNQPQHF
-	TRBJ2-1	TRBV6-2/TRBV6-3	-	TGTGCCAGCAGTATGCTCCTGGGGCTAGCTAGGAATGAGCAGTTCTTC	CASSMLLGLARNEQFF
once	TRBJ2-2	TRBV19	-	TGTGCCAGTGGCGGACAGTACACCGGGGAGCTGTTTTTT	CASGGQYTGELFF
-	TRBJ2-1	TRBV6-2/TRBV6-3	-	TGTGCCAGCAGCCCTACCGCGGGACGGAGGGAATCCTACAATGAGCAGTTCTTC	CASSPTAGRRESYNEQFF
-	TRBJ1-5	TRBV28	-	TGTGCCAGCACGCATGCGAGGGTGGATCAGCCCCAGCATTTT	CASTHARVDQPQHF
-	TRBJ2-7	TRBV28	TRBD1	TGTGCCAGCAGTTCAGGGGGACAGGGGAAGTACGAGCAGTACTTC	CASSSGGQGKYEQYF
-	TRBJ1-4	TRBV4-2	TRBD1	TGTGCCAGCAGCCCAAAGGGACAGGAGGAACGAAAACTGTTTTTT	CASSPKGQEERKLFF
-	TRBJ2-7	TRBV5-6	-	TGTGCCAGCGATTACAGGGCCTCCTACGAGCAGTACTTC	CASDYRASYEQYF
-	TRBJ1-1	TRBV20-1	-	TGCAGTGCTAAGGGGAGGACTGAAGCTTTCTTT	CSAKGRTEAFF
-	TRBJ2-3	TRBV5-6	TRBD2	TGTGCCAGCAGCTTAGCGGGAGGTAGCACAGATACGCAGTATTTT	CASSLAGGSTDTQYF
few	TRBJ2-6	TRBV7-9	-	TGTGCCAGCAGCTTAGGGCAGCCCTCGTCCGGGGCCAACGTCCTGACTTTC	CASSLGQPSSGANVLTF
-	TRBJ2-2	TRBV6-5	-	TGTGCCAGCAAAAAGGGGCGCTTGGTCGGGGAGCTGTTTTTT	CASKKGRLVGELFF